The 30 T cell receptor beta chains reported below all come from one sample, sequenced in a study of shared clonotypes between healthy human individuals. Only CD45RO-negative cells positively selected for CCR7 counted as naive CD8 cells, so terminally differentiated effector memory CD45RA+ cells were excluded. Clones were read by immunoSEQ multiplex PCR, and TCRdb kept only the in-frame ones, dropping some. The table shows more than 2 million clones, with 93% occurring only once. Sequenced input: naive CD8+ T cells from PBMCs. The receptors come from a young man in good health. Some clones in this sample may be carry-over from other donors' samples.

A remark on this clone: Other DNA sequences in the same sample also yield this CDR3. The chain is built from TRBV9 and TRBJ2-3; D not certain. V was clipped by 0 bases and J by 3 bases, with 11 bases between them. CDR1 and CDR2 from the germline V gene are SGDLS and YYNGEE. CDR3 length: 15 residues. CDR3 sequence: CASSVGGPPTDTQYF. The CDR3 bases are TGTGCCAGCAGCGTAGGAGGCCCCCCGACAGATACGCAGTATTTT.

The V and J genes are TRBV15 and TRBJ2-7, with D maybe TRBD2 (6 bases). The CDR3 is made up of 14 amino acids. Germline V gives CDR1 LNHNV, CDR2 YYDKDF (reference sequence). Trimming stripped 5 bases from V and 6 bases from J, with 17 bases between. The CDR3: CATSFGGSSAEQYF. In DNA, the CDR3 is TGTGCCACCAGCTTTGGGGGGAGTTCGGCCGAGCAGTACTTC.

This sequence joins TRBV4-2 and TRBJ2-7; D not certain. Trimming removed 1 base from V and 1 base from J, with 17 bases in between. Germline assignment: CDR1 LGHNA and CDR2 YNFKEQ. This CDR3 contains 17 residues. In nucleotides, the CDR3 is TGTGCCAGCAGCCAAGCAGGATCCTTGAATCCTTCCTACGAGCAGTACTTC. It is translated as CASSQAGSLNPSYEQYF.

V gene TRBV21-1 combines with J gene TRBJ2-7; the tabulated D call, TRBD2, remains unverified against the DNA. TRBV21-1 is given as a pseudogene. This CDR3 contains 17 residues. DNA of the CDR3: TGTGCCAGCAGCCTAAGAGGACTAGCGGGAGATCCCTACGAGCAGTACTTC. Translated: CASSLRGLAGDPYEQYF.

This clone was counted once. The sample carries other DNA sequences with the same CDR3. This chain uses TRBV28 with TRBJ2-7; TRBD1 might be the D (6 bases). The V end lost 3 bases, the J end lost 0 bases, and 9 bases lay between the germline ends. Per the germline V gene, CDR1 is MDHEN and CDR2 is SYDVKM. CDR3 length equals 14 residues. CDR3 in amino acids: CASSFQGYSYEQYF. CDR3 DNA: TGTGCCAGCAGTTTTCAGGGGTACTCCTACGAGCAGTACTTC.

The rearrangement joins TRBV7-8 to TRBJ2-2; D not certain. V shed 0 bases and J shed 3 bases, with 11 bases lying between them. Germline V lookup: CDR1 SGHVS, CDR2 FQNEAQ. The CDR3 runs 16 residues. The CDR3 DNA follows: TGTGCCAGCAGCTTAGCCGTTCGGGTTCACACCGGGGAGCTGTTTTTT. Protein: CASSLAVRVHTGELFF.

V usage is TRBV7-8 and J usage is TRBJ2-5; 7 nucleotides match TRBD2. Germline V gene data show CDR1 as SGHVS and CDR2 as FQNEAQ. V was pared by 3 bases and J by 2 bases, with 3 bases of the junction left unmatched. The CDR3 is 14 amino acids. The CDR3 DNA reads TGTGCCAGCAGCTTGAGGGAGGGTCAAGAGACCCAGTACTTC. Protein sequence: CASSLREGQETQYF.

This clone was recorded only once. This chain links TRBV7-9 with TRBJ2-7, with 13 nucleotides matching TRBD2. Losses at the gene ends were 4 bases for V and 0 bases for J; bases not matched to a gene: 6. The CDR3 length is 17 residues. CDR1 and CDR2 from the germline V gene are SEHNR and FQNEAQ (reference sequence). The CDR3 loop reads CASSSTSGRTNSYEQYF. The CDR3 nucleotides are TGTGCCAGCAGCTCGACTAGCGGGAGGACCAACTCCTACGAGCAGTACTTC.

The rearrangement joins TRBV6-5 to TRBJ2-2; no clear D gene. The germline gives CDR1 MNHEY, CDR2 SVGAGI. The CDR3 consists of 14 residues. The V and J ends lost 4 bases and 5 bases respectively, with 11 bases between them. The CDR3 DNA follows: TGTGCCAGCAGTTCTGGACCCCTAACCGGGGAGCTGTTTTTT. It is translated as CASSSGPLTGELFF.

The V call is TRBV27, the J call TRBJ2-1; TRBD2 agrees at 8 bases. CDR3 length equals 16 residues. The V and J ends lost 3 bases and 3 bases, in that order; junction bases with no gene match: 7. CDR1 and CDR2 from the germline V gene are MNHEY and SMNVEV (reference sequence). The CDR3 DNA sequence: TGTGCCAGCAGTTTCGGCGGGAGGCTTAACTACAATGAGCAGTTCTTC. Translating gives CASSFGGRLNYNEQFF.

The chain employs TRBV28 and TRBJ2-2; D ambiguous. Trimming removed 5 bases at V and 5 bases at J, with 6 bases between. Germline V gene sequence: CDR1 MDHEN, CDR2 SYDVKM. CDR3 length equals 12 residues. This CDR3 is CASSPRTGELFF. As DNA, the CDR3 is TGTGCCAGCAGTCCCCGGACCGGGGAGCTGTTTTTT.

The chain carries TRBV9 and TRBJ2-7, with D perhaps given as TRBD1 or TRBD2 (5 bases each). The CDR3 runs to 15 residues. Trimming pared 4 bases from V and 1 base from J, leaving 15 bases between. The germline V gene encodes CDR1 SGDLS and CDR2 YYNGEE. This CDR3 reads CASSPSGTLSYEQYF. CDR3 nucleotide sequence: TGTGCCAGCAGCCCGTCCGGGACCCTTTCCTACGAGCAGTACTTC.

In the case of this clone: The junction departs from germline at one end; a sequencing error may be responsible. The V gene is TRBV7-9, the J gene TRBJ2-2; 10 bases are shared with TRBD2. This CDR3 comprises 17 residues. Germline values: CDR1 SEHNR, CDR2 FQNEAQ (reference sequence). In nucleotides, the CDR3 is TGTGCCAGCAGCCTAGCGGGAGTTGCCCCGAACACCGGGGAGCTGTTTTTT. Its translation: CASSLAGVAPNTGELFF.

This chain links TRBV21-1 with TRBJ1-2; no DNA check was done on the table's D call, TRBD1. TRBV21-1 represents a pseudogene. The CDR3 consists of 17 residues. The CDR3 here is CASSSMDRAPLLYGYTF. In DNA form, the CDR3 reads TGTGCCAGCAGTAGTATGGACAGGGCACCTCTACTCTATGGCTACACCTTC.

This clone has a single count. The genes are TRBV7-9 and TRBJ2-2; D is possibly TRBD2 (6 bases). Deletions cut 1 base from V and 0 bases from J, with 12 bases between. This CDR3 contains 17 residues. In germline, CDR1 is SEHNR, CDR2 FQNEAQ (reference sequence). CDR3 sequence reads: CASSLVGRTTNTGELFF. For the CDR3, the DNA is TGTGCCAGCAGCTTAGTAGGGAGGACTACGAACACCGGGGAGCTGTTTTTT.

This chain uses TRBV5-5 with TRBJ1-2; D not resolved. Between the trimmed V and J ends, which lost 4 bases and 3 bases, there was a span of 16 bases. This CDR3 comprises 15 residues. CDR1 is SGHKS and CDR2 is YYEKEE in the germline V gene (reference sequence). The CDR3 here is CASSPPGAIDYGYTF. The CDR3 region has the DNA TGTGCCAGCAGCCCGCCGGGAGCCATCGACTATGGCTACACCTTC.

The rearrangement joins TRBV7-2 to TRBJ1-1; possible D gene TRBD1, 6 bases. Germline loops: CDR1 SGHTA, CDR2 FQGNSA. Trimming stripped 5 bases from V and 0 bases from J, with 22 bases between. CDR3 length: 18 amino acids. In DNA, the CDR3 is TGTGCCAGCAGCCTGCCCGGGGGCGAAAGCCAAATGAACACTGAAGCTTTCTTT. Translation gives CASSLPGGESQMNTEAFF.

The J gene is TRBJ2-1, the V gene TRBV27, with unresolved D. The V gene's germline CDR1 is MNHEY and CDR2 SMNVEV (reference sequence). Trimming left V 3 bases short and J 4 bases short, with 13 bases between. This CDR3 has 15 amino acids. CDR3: CASSLGFLLYNEQFF. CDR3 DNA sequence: TGTGCCAGCAGTTTGGGATTCTTGCTTTACAATGAGCAGTTCTTC.

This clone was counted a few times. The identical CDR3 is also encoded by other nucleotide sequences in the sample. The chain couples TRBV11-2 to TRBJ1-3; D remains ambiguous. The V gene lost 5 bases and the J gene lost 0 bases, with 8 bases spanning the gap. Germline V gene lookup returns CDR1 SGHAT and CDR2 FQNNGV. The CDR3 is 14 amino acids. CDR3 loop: CASSARGSGNTIYF. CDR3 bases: TGTGCCAGCAGCGCACGTGGCTCTGGAAACACCATATATTTT. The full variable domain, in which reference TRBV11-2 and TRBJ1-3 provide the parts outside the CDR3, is EAGVAQSPRYKIIEKRQSVAFWCNPISGHATLYWYQQILGQGPKLLIQFQNNGVVDDSQLPKDRFSAERLKGVDSTLKIQPAKLEDSAVYLCASSARGSGNTIYFGEGSWLTVV.

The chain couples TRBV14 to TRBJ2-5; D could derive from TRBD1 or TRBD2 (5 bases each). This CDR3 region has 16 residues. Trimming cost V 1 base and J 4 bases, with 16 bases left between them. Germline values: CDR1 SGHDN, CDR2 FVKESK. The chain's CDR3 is CASSQAHSGRGETQYF. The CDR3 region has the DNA TGTGCCAGCAGCCAAGCTCACTCGGGGCGTGGAGAGACCCAGTACTTC.

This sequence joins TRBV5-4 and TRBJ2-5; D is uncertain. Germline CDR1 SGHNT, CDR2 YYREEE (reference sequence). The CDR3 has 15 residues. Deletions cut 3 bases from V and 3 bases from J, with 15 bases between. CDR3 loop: CASSSPSTPEETQYF. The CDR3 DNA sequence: TGTGCCAGCAGCTCGCCCTCGACTCCGGAAGAGACCCAGTACTTC.

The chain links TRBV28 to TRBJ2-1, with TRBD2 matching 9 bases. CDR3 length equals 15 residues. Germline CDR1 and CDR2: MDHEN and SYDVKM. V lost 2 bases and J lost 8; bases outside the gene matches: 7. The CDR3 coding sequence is TGTGCCAGCAGTTTACGCGGGAGGGTTTTTGATGAGCAGTTCTTC. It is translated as CASSLRGRVFDEQFF.

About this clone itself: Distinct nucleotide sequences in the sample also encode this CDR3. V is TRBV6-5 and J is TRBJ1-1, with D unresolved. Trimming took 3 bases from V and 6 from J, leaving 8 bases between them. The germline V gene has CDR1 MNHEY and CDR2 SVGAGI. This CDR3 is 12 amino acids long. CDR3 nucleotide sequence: TGTGCCAGCAGTTATCTCGGCTCTGAAGCTTTCTTT. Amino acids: CASSYLGSEAFF.

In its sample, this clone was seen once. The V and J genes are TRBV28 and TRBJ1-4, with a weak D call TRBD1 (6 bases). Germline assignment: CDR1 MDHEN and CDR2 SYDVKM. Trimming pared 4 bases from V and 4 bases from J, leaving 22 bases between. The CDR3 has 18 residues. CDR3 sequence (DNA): TGTGCCAGCAGTTACTTGTTCGCGACAGGCTTATATAATGAAAAACTGTTTTTT. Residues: CASSYLFATGLYNEKLFF.

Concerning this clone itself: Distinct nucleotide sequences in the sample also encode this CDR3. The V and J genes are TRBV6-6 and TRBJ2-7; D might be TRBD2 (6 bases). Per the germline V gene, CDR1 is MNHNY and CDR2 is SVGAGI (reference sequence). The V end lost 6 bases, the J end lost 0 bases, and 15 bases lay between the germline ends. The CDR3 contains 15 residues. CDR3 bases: TGTGCCAGCAGCCCACCGGGACTTTTCTCCTACGAGCAGTACTTC. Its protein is CASSPPGLFSYEQYF.

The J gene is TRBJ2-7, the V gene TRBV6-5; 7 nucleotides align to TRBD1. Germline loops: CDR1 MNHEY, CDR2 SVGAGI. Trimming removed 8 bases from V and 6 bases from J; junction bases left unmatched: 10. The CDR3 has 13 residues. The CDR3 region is CASVGTAPLEQYF. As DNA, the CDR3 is TGTGCCAGCGTAGGGACAGCCCCCCTCGAGCAGTACTTC.

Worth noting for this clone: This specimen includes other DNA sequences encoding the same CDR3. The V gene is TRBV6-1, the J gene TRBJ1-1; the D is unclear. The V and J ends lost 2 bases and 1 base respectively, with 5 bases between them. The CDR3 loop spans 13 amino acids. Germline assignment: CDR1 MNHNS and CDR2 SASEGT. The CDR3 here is CASSELGNTEAFF. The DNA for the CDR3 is TGTGCCAGCAGTGAACTTGGGAACACTGAAGCTTTCTTT.

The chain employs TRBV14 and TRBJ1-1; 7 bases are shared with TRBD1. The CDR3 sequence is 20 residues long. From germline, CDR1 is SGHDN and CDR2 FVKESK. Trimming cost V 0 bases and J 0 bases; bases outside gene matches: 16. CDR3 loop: CASSQEGTTFRTGVNTEAFF. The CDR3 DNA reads TGTGCCAGCAGCCAAGAGGGTACGACCTTCCGGACAGGCGTGAACACTGAAGCTTTCTTT.

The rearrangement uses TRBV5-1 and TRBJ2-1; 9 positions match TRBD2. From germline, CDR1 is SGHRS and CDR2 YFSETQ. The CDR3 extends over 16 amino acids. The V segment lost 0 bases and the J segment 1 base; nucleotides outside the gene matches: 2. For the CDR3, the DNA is TGCGCCAGCAGCTTGGCGGCGGGAGGGTCCTACAATGAGCAGTTCTTC. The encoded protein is CASSLAAGGSYNEQFF.

The CDR3 bases are TGTGCCAGCAGCAAGCTGGGCGCTCCTTATCTAAGAGCCCAGTACTTC. Its translation is CASSKLGAPYLRAQYF. The chain recombines TRBV21-1 with TRBJ2-5; no check of the table's D call, TRBD1, against the DNA was made. TRBV21-1 is assigned pseudogene status. This CDR3 has 16 amino acids.